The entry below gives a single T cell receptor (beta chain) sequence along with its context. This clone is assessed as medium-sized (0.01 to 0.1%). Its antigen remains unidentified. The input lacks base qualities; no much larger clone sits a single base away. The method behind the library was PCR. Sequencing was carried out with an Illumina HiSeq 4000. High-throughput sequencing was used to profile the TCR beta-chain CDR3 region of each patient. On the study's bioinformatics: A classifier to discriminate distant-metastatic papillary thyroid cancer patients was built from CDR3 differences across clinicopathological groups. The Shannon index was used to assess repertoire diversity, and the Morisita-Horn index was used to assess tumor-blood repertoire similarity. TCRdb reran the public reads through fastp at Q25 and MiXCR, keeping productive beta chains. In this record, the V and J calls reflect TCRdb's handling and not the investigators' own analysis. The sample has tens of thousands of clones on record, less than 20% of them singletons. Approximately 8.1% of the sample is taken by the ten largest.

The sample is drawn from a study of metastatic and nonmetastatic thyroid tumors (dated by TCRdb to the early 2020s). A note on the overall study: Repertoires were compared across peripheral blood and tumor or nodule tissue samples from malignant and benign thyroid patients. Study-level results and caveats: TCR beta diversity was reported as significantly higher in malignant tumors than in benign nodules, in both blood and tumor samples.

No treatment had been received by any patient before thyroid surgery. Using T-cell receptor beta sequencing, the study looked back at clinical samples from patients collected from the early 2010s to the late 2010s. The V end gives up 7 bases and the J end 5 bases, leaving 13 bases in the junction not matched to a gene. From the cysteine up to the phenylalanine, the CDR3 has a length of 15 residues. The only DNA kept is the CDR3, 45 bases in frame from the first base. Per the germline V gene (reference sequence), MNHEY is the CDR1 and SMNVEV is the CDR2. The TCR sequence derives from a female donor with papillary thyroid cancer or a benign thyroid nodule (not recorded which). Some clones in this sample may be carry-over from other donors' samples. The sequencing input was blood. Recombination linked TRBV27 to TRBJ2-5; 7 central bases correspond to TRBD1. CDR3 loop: CASKKRDSSFETQYF. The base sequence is TGTGCCAGCAAAAAGAGGGACAGCTCTTTCGAGACCCAGTACTTC.